Shown below are 19 T cell receptor beta chains from a single sample sequenced in a study of identical twins. TCRdb re-called the 5' RACE reads through MiXCR, storing one row per CDR3 protein. The sample gives hundreds of thousands of distinct CDR3 sequences, 9% to 15% of which show up once; roughly 1.6% is in the top ten. These sequences were also reported in another study, on yellow fever vaccine responses in identical twins.

The material sequenced was PBMCs. These receptors originate from a woman aged 18-29 years in good health.

This clonotype was found a few times. This chain joins TRBV4-1 and TRBJ2-5; no clear D gene. V lost 5 bases and J lost 1, with 14 bases in between. The CDR3 totals 15 residues. Looked up from germline, CDR1 is MGHRA and CDR2 is YSYEKL. The DNA for the CDR3 is TGCGCCAGCAGCGCCGAAGGGCAGATCCAAGAGACCCAGTACTTC. It translates to CASSAEGQIQETQYF.

The chain has TRBV29-1 and TRBJ2-5; perhaps TRBD1 as D (5 bases). The CDR3 is made up of 15 amino acids. Deletions cut 6 bases from V and 5 bases from J, with 22 bases between. Germline V gene sequence: CDR1 SQVTM, CDR2 ANQGSEA. CDR3: CSVMRQGLTQETQYF. The CDR3 DNA reads as TGCAGCGTGATGCGGCAGGGTCTAACACAGGAGACCCAGTACTTC.

V gene TRBV9 combines with J gene TRBJ1-5; tentative D call: TRBD1 (5 bases). V was cut by 6 bases and J by 5 bases, with 18 bases left in between. Looked up from germline, CDR1 is SGDLS and CDR2 is YYNGEE. This CDR3 is 15 amino acids long. In nucleotides, the CDR3 is TGTGCCAGCACCCCGGACGGGGCGGGTGATCAGCCCCAGCATTTT. It yields the protein CASTPDGAGDQPQHF. The whole variable domain, filled in from reference TRBV9 and TRBJ1-5, reads DSGVTQTPKHLITATGQRVTLRCSPRSGDLSVYWYQQSLDQGLQFLIQYYNGEERAKGNILERFSAQQFPDLHSELNLSSLELGDSALYFCASTPDGAGDQPQHFGDGTRLSIL.

This clonotype was seen only a few times. This chain joins TRBV10-3 and TRBJ2-2, with TRBD1 identical over 10 bases. The V gene end was trimmed by 6 bases and the J gene end by 0 bases; junction bases not matched to a gene: 7. Germline-derived CDR1 and CDR2 are ENHRY and SYGVKD. The CDR3 covers 17 residues. CDR3 amino acids: CAIRSTGGLPNTGELFF. For the CDR3, the DNA is TGTGCCATCAGATCGACAGGGGGCCTCCCGAACACCGGGGAGCTGTTTTTT.

In its sample, this clonotype was seen a few times. This chain links TRBV28 with TRBJ2-5; TRBD1 or TRBD2 may be the D gene (7 bases each). The CDR3 spans 17 residues. Germline CDR1 reads MDHEN; CDR2 reads SYDVKM. Trimming cost V 7 bases and J 4 bases, with 25 bases left between them. This CDR3 reads CASTRRLRGWEGETQYF. DNA of the CDR3: TGTGCCAGCACCCGGCGGCTCAGGGGGTGGGAGGGAGAGACCCAGTACTTC.

In its sample, this clonotype was seen a few times. This chain connects TRBV3-1 to TRBJ2-1; D unclear. CDR1 and CDR2 (germline): LGHDT, YNNKEL (reference sequence). This CDR3 has 13 residues. V lost 0 bases and J lost 12, with 12 bases in between. Here the CDR3 DNA reads TGTGCCAGCAGCCAAGAATTAGGAAAGGGGCAGTTCTTC. It translates to CASSQELGKGQFF.

This clonotype was counted between two and nine times. The genes are TRBV4-2 and TRBJ1-1; D is perhaps TRBD1 (5 bases). V was trimmed by 0 bases and J by 1 base, leaving 9 bases between them. CDR3 size: 15 residues. Per germline, CDR1 LGHNA and CDR2 YNFKEQ. DNA for the CDR3: TGTGCCAGCAGCCAAGATGAGGGGAGGAACACTGAAGCTTTCTTT. This sequence encodes CASSQDEGRNTEAFF.

The chain links TRBV6-4 to TRBJ2-6; no clear D. V was clipped by 3 bases and J by 3 bases, with 6 bases between them. The CDR3 has 14 amino acids. Germline lookup yields CDR1 MRHNA and CDR2 SNTAGT. The DNA for the CDR3 is TGTGCCAGCAGTGAGAAAGATGGGGCCAACGTCCTGACTTTC. This sequence encodes CASSEKDGANVLTF.

The CDR3 DNA reads TGTGCCATCAGTGTAAGCTCCTACGAGCAGTACTTC. It translates to CAISVSSYEQYF. The V gene is TRBV10-3, the J gene TRBJ2-7; D is undetermined. The CDR3 is made up of 12 amino acids. The germline V and J ends were trimmed by 4 bases and 0 bases, with 4 bases remaining between them. CDR1 ENHRY and CDR2 SYGVKD come from the germline V gene.

The sample holds many counts of this clonotype. This chain joins TRBV29-1 and TRBJ1-5, with TRBD1 matching 9 bases. The CDR3 is 13 residues long. The germline gives CDR1 SQVTM, CDR2 ANQGSEA. The ends lost 5 bases at V and 5 bases at J; junction bases unmatched: 4. CDR3 residues: CSVKGQGDQPQHF. CDR3 sequence (DNA): TGCAGCGTTAAGGGACAGGGAGATCAGCCCCAGCATTTT.

The table lists this clonotype with many counts. The chain couples TRBV5-5 to TRBJ1-5; D is undetermined. Germline values: CDR1 SGHKS, CDR2 YYEKEE (reference sequence). Trimming took 4 bases from V and 0 from J, leaving 11 bases between them. This CDR3 contains 15 residues. This CDR3 reads CASSGGVYSNQPQHF. Here the CDR3 DNA reads TGTGCCAGCAGCGGCGGTGTCTATAGCAATCAGCCCCAGCATTTT.

This clonotype was seen more than once but under ten times. The CDR3, as DNA: TGCAGTGCTAGAGATAGTGGTAGGACCCCGTCGGGGGAGCTGTTTTTT. This codes for CSARDSGRTPSGELFF. The J gene is TRBJ2-2, the V gene TRBV20-1; D gene ambiguous. CDR3 length: 16 residues. The ends were cut back, 0 bases at V and 8 bases at J, with 19 bases in the middle. Germline CDR1 and CDR2: DFQATT and SNEGSKA (reference sequence).

This clonotype was counted only a few times. The chain is built from TRBV12-3 or TRBV12-4 and TRBJ2-1, with TRBD2 matching over 7 bases. The CDR3 totals 15 residues. V lost 3 bases to trimming and J lost 4 bases; unmatched junction nucleotides: 6. CDR3: CASSFRDYHYNEQFF. The DNA for the CDR3 is TGTGCCAGCAGTTTCCGGGACTACCATTACAATGAGCAGTTCTTC.

The chain recombines TRBV20-1 with TRBJ1-1; D uncertain. The CDR3 runs 14 residues. V was cut by 3 bases and J by 0 bases, with 11 bases left in between. Per germline, CDR1 DFQATT and CDR2 SNEGSKA (reference sequence). The CDR3 reads CSARRTYMNTEAFF. The CDR3 DNA follows: TGCAGTGCTAGGCGGACTTACATGAACACTGAAGCTTTCTTT.

The V call is TRBV12-3 or TRBV12-4, the J call TRBJ1-1; D is unclear. V lost 2 bases and J lost 5, with 6 bases in between. There are 12 residues in the CDR3. This CDR3 reads CASSLWRTEAFF. CDR3 in DNA: TGTGCCAGCAGTTTATGGCGTACTGAAGCTTTCTTT.

The chain is built from TRBV28 and TRBJ2-1, with TRBD1 matching 7 bases. The CDR3 covers 13 residues. Germline CDR1 MDHEN, CDR2 SYDVKM. V trimming: 11 bases; J trimming: 8 bases; junction bases outside the gene matches: 12. CDR3 DNA: TGTGCCGGCCGGGACAGCGCTATGGATGAGCAGTTCTTC. Translated, it gives CAGRDSAMDEQFF. Variable domain in full (rest from reference TRBV28 and TRBJ2-1): DVKVTQSSRYLVKRTGEKVFLECVQDMDHENMFWYRQDPGLGLRLIYFSYDVKMKEKGDIPEGYSVSREKKERFSLILESASTNQTSMYLCAGRDSAMDEQFFGPGTRLTVL.

This clonotype was seen more than once but under ten times. V gene TRBV10-3 combines with J gene TRBJ2-2; D might be TRBD2 (7 bases). Per germline, CDR1 ENHRY and CDR2 SYGVKD. With 10 bases removed from V and 4 bases from J, the gap between germline ends came to 13 bases. The CDR3 loop spans 13 amino acids. CDR3 bases: TGTGCCACCGGAGGGGGGGCCACCGGGGAGCTGTTTTTT. It specifies CATGGGATGELFF.

This clonotype was found many times. In nucleotides, the CDR3 is TGCGCCAGCAGCCAAACCCCTAGCGGGAGGGCCATGTACGAGCAGTACTTC. Encoded protein: CASSQTPSGRAMYEQYF. The chain carries TRBV4-1 and TRBJ2-7, with 12 bases fitting TRBD2. The CDR3 contains 17 residues. V gave up 2 bases and J gave up 4 bases; unmatched junction bases: 9. Germline V gene sequence: CDR1 MGHRA, CDR2 YSYEKL.

This clonotype occurred many times. The V and J genes are TRBV5-6 and TRBJ1-1, with D possibly being TRBD1 (5 bases). Trimming removed 5 bases at V and 0 bases at J, with 17 bases between. The CDR3 extends over 16 amino acids. The germline CDR1 and CDR2 sequences are SGHDT and YYEEEE. CDR3 coding DNA: TGTGCCAGCAGTTTAGGAAGGAAGGGGATGAACACTGAAGCTTTCTTT. As protein: CASSLGRKGMNTEAFF.